This TCR beta chain stems from a study of CD8 T cells in Susac syndrome. A word on this clonotype: The target antigen is unknown.

When the RNA was reverse transcribed, random hexamers were used with an input of about 0.5 to 1 ug. The TCR beta CDR3 was amplified by immunoSEQ multiplex PCR across 54 Vbeta, 13 Jbeta. MiXCR, run by TCRdb on the immunoSEQ multiplex PCR reads, gives a single entry per CDR3 protein. The data hold approximately 180,000 distinct CDR3 sequences, with nearly 97% observed a single time. In contrast to the negatively isolated CD8+ and CD4+ T cells, TEMRA cells were FACS-enriched. Study-wide results and limits: In its TCR sequencing and HLA analysis, the study acknowledged that the number of individuals was relatively small.

CDR3 size: 15 residues. Per the germline V gene, CDR1 is SEHNR and CDR2 is FQNEAQ (reference sequence). V was cut by 0 bases and J by 7 bases, with 10 bases left in between. The sequence derives from a human donor with multiple sclerosis. Sequenced sample: CD4+ T cells from PBMCs. The chain is built from TRBV7-9 and TRBJ1-6; D not certain. This chain's CDR3 is CASSLARGFNSPLHF. CDR3 DNA sequence: TGTGCCAGCAGCTTAGCGCGAGGGTTCAATTCACCCCTCCACTTT.